This T cell receptor beta chain stems from a study of neurological immune-mediated disorders. For this clonotype: A much bigger clone sits one base away, suggesting this may be a read error. Since the CDR3 does not end with the conserved phenylalanine or tryptophan, this likely comes from a read error.

Trimming pared 0 bases from V and 4 bases from J, leaving 12 bases between. Germline V lookup: CDR1 SGHTA, CDR2 FQGNSA. The CDR3 runs to 16 residues. In every sequencing run, more than 170 million TCR-beta sequences were generated from 15-18 subjects. TCRdb re-derived calls from the 5' RACE reads in MiXCR, one entry per CDR3 protein. The repertoire holds 85,000 to 100,000 distinct CDR3 sequences, with 3.5% to 4% as singletons. Sequencing was carried out using PBMCs. This receptor was taken from a young woman with multiple sclerosis. The V gene is TRBV7-2, the J gene TRBJ2-2; tentative D call: TRBD1 (5 bases). The CDR3 region is CASSLALKGPTGELFI. The CDR3 DNA is TGTGCCAGCAGCTTAGCGCTAAAGGGGCCCACCGGGGAGCTGTTTATT.